This TCR beta chain is from a study of EBV T-cell therapy then PD-1 blockade in nasopharyngeal carcinoma. Generated by immunoSEQ multiplex PCR, the TCRdb table keeps only in-frame clones and is missing some. The table lists 25,000 or so clones, over 70% of them singletons. Regarding this clone: Its antigen is undetermined.

CDR1 and CDR2 (germline): SGHDT, YYEEEE. There are 16 residues in the CDR3. The germline V and J ends were trimmed by 2 bases and 0 bases, with 13 bases remaining between them. As to treatment: AdE1-LMPpoly-expanded autologous EBV-specific T-cell therapy followed by anti-PD-1 nivolumab. This clonotype was obtained from a man in his forties or fifties with nasopharyngeal carcinoma. This sample comprised CD8+ T cells from blood, obtained at approximately day 64 from a patient whose treatment included autologous EBV-specific T cells and nivolumab. The chain uses TRBV5-6 and TRBJ2-3, with D tentatively TRBD1 or TRBD2 (5 bases each). CDR3 loop: CASSFSWGKSTDTQYF. CDR3 in DNA: TGTGCCAGCAGCTTCAGTTGGGGGAAAAGCACAGATACGCAGTATTTT.